The clone carrying this TCR beta chain was observed a handful of times. Its antigen is as yet unknown. The data originate from a study of metastatic and nonmetastatic thyroid tumors. For the study at large: Repertoires from blood and tumor or nodule tissue of malignant and benign thyroid patients were compared. Study-wide results and caveats: When malignant thyroid tumors were compared with benign nodules, TCR beta diversity was reportedly significantly higher in the malignant tumors. This held in both blood and tumor samples.

Using MiXCR, TCRdb re-called clones from the PCR reads. The sample lists more than 12,000 clones; 3.6% were seen once. Prior to thyroid surgery, none of the patients had received any treatment. In germline, CDR1 is MDHEN, CDR2 SYDVKM. This CDR3 contains 16 residues. V gave up 7 bases and J gave up 3 bases, with 19 bases separating them. Sequencing input: tumor tissue. The gene calls are TRBV28 and TRBJ2-1, with D perhaps matching TRBD1 (6 bases). The TCR was taken from a female donor with papillary thyroid cancer or a benign thyroid nodule (not recorded which). Some clones in this sample may be carry-over from other donors' samples. The CDR3 loop is CASTQGRQEDYNEQFF. Written as DNA, the CDR3 is TGTGCCAGCACTCAAGGTCGACAGGAGGACTACAATGAGCAGTTCTTC.